This TCR beta chain emerged from a study of cytomegalovirus exposure and HLA in healthy donors. General study findings and limits: The classifier, whose performance was assessed in both the original and validation cohorts, reportedly diagnosed cytomegalovirus status with high specificity and sensitivity.

PCR involved 60 Vbeta and 13 Jbeta primers. Here immunoSEQ multiplex PCR was the method, and the copy in TCRdb shows in-frame clones only, minus some. This table has roughly 100,000 clones, 70% to 80% appearing once. The CDR3 has 13 residues. The V and J ends lost 3 bases and 1 base respectively, with 4 bases between them. Germline V gene data show CDR1 as SGHNT and CDR2 as YENEEA. Regarding this clone: Antigen: not known.

The receptor was derived from a man aged 50 to 59 in good health and CMV-seropositive. This sequence joins TRBV11-3 and TRBJ1-3; D is uncertain. Input material: PBMCs. CDR3 protein: CASSFNSGNTIYF. As DNA, the CDR3 is TGTGCCAGCAGCTTCAATTCTGGAAACACCATATATTTT.